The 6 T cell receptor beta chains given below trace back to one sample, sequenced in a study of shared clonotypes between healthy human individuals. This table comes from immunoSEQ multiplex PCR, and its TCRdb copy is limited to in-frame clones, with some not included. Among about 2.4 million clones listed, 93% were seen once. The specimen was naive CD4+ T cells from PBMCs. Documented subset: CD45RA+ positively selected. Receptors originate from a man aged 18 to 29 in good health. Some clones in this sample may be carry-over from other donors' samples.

In DNA, the CDR3 is TGTGCCAGCAGCTCTTTGACAGGGGGTAGCAATCAGCCCCAGCATTTT. Translating gives CASSSLTGGSNQPQHF. The chain joins TRBV5-5 to TRBJ1-5; TRBD1 aligns across 9 bases. Germline values: CDR1 SGHKS, CDR2 YYEKEE (reference sequence). J gave up 0 bases and V 3 bases, and 4 bases lay outside the gene matches. The length of the CDR3 is 16 residues. Supplemented by reference TRBV5-5 and TRBJ1-5, the full variable domain reads DAGVTQSPTHLIKTRGQQVTLRCSPISGHKSVSWYQQVLGQGPQFIFQYYEKEERGRGNFPDRFSARQFPNYSSELNVNALLLGDSALYLCASSSLTGGSNQPQHFGDGTRLSIL.

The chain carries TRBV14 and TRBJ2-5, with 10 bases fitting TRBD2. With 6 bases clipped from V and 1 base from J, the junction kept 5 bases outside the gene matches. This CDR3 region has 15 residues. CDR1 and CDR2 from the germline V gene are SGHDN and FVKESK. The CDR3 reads CASSLLAGFQETQYF. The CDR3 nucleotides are TGTGCCAGCAGTCTACTAGCGGGATTCCAAGAGACCCAGTACTTC. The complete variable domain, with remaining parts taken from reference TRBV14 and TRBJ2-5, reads EAGVTQFPSHSVIEKGQTVTLRCDPISGHDNLYWYRRVMGKEIKFLLHFVKESKQDESGMPNNRFLAERTGGTYSTLKVQPAELEDSGVYFCASSLLAGFQETQYFGPGTRLLVL.

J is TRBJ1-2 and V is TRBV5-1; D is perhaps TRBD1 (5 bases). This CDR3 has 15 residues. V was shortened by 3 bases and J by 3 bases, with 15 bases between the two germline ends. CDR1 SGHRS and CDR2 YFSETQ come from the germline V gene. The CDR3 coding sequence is TGCGCCAGCAGCTATGGGACGACTCAAGACTATGGCTACACCTTC. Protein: CASSYGTTQDYGYTF.

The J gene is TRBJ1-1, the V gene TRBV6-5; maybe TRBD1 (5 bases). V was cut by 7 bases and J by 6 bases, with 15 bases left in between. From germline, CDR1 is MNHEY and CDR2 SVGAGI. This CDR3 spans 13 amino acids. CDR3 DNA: TGTGCCAGCAAAGACAGACCAGGACCTGAAGCTTTCTTT. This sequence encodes CASKDRPGPEAFF.

The CDR3 protein is CASTIGPSVSGYTF. The CDR3 coding sequence is TGTGCCAGCACCATCGGACCTTCCGTTAGTGGCTACACCTTC. This chain uses TRBV2 with TRBJ1-2; unclear D gene. CDR3 size: 14 residues. V lost 7 bases to trimming and J lost 7 bases, with 19 bases between them. Germline CDR1 SNHLY, CDR2 FYNNEI.

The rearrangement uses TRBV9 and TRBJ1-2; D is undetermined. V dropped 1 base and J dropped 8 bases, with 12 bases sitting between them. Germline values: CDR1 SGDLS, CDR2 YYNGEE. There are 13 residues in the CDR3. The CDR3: CASSVRHQRGYTF. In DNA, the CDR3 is TGTGCCAGCAGCGTACGACACCAGCGGGGCTACACCTTC.